The clone carrying this T cell receptor (beta chain) was seen only a few times. Other DNA sequences of this sample code for an identical CDR3. The record originates from a study of shared clonotypes between healthy human individuals. Naive CD8 cells comprised CD45RO-negative, CCR7-positively selected cells, excluding terminally differentiated effector memory CD45RA+ cells. Assay: immunoSEQ multiplex PCR; the TCRdb copy retains only in-frame clones and omits some. The sample lists about 820,000 clones; 80% to 95% were seen once. The sample taken for sequencing was naive CD8+ T cells sorted from blood. The TCR was taken from a man aged 25 to 45 in good health.

In DNA form, the CDR3 reads TGTGCCAGCAGCTCGGGGGTCTCCTACGAGCAGTACTTC. Protein sequence: CASSSGVSYEQYF. The gene calls are TRBV27 and TRBJ2-7; D might be TRBD2 (6 bases). The germline V gene encodes CDR1 MNHEY and CDR2 SMNVEV (reference sequence). Trimming cost V 6 bases and J 0 bases, with 9 bases left between them. The CDR3 loop spans 13 amino acids.